This T cell receptor beta chain was sequenced in a study of T cell changes during pregnancy in multiple sclerosis. Repertoires were generated with immunoSEQ multiplex PCR, while TCRdb's copy carries only in-frame clones and drops some. The table shows fewer than 25,000 clones, with more than 80% occurring only once. This clone occurred a few times. With V trimmed by 0 bases and J by 4 bases, 4 bases remained unmatched. CDR1 is LGHNA and CDR2 is YNFKEQ in the germline V gene. The CDR3 has 15 amino acids. The sample here was CD4+ T cells from peripheral blood mononuclear cells, taken in the third trimester of pregnancy. This sequence was found in a female donor in good health, enrolled as a control in a pregnancy study. The V call is TRBV4-2, the J call TRBJ2-7; 9 positions agree with TRBD2. The CDR3 coding sequence is TGTGCCAGCAGCCAAGATGTGCGGGGGGGATACGAGCAGTACTTC. Translated, it gives CASSQDVRGGYEQYF.